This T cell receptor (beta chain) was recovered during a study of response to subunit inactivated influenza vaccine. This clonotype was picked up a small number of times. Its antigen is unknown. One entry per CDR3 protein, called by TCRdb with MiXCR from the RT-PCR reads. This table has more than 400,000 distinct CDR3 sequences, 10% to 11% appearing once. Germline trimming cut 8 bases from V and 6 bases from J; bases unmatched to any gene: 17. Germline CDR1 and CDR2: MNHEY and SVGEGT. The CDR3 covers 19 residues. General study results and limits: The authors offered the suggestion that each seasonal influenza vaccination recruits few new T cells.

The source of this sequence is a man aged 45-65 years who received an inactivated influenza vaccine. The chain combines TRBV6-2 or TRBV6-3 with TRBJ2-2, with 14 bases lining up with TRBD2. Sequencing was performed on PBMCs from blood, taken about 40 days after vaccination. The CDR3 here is CASAPGLLRLAGGPGELFF. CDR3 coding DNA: TGTGCCAGCGCTCCAGGCCTACTTCGACTAGCGGGAGGGCCCGGGGAGCTGTTTTTT.